The 14 T cell receptor beta chains below come from one sample, sequenced in a study of T cell repertoires in cytomegalovirus infection (dated by TCRdb to the late 2010s). The sequencer was an Illumina HiSeq 1500. The public reads were reprocessed in TCRdb via fastp at Q25 and MiXCR, keeping in-frame beta chains. One record per CDR3 amino acid sequence lists the most common genes and DNA. Across this sample there are about 190,000 distinct CDR3 sequences, with roughly 9% seen only once. The ten top clones hold about 5% of the sample. The specimen was PBMCs. The source is a human donor in good health (CMV status not recorded). Some clones in this sample may be carry-over from other donors' samples.

Points on this clonotype: Mismatch with germline at one junction end may stem from a read error. The chain joins TRBV14 to TRBJ2-7; maybe TRBD2 (5 bases). The CDR3 sequence is 13 residues long. Germline V gives CDR1 SGHDN, CDR2 FVKESK. As DNA, the CDR3 is TGTGCCTGCAGCCAAACCCGGGGCTACGAGCAGTACTTC. This sequence encodes CACSQTRGYEQYF.

This clonotype showed up many times. The gene calls are TRBV6-1 and TRBJ1-1; no clear D gene. Trimming pared 0 bases from V and 0 bases from J, leaving 11 bases between. The CDR3 totals 16 residues. Germline V gene sequence: CDR1 MNHNS, CDR2 SASEGT. The CDR3 protein is CASSEALRLMNTEAFF. The CDR3, as DNA: TGTGCCAGCAGTGAAGCGTTAAGGCTGATGAACACTGAAGCTTTCTTT.

CDR3 protein: CASSARGGETQYF. The CDR3 bases are TGCGCCAGCAGCGCAAGGGGAGGCGAGACCCAGTACTTC. This sequence joins TRBV4-3 and TRBJ2-5; TRBD2 is a possible D gene (6 bases). The CDR3 is 13 amino acids. V gave up 5 bases and J gave up 5 bases, with 12 bases separating them. Germline values: CDR1 LGHNA, CDR2 YSLEER.

About this clonotype itself: Since a much larger clone is just one base distant, this may be a read error. Here the CDR3 omits its conserved ending phenylalanine or tryptophan, so a read error is the likely source. The chain joins TRBV6-5 to TRBJ1-1; TRBD1 might be the D (5 bases). V was clipped by 5 bases and J by 8 bases, with 12 bases between them. The CDR3 consists of 12 residues. Germline CDR1 MNHEY, CDR2 SVGAGI. The CDR3 DNA is TGTGCCAGCAGTCCGGGACTTCACGAAGCTTTCCTT. Translating gives CASSPGLHEAFL.

Ten or more counts support this clonotype. The chain is built from TRBV15 and TRBJ1-5; no clear D. This CDR3 region has 15 residues. Trimming took 0 bases from V and 3 from J, leaving 9 bases between them. CDR1 and CDR2 from the germline V gene are LNHNV and YYDKDF (reference sequence). CDR3 DNA sequence: TGTGCCACCAGCAGAGATAATCCGGACAATCAGCCCCAGCATTTT. It specifies CATSRDNPDNQPQHF.

This clonotype was counted many times. J is TRBJ1-2 and V is TRBV28; D perhaps matches TRBD1 (5 bases). Germline V lookup: CDR1 MDHEN, CDR2 SYDVKM. V lost 4 bases to trimming and J lost 7 bases, with 16 bases between them. The CDR3 is 14 amino acids. The CDR3 reads CASSSAGREGGYTF. The CDR3 bases are TGTGCCAGCAGTTCGGCAGGGCGAGAGGGTGGCTACACCTTC.

J is TRBJ2-7 and V is TRBV9; 13 nucleotides align to TRBD2. Germline values: CDR1 SGDLS, CDR2 YYNGEE. V was clipped by 2 bases and J by 7 bases; unmatched bases: 6. The CDR3 is made up of 15 amino acids. CDR3 nucleotides: TGTGCCAGCAGCGTCGGACTAGCGGGGGCGGATGAGCAGTACTTC. Residues: CASSVGLAGADEQYF.

Details on this clonotype: This may come from a read error, since a much larger clone is one base off. The chain's CDR3 is CASRSQEGRNQPLHF. In DNA form, the CDR3 reads TGTGCCAGCAGATCACAGGAGGGACGCAATCAGCCCCTGCATTTT. The V gene is TRBV6-8, the J gene TRBJ1-5, with D possibly TRBD1 on 5 matching bases. The CDR3 extends over 15 amino acids. Germline lookup yields CDR1 MNHGY and CDR2 SAAAGT.

The chain couples TRBV6-2 or TRBV6-3 to TRBJ2-1; D remains unclear. Germline CDR1 MNHEY, CDR2 SVGEGT. V was trimmed by 0 bases and J by 0 bases, leaving 9 bases between them. CDR3 size: 16 residues. CDR3 region: CASSYSVGSSYNEQFF. CDR3 DNA sequence: TGTGCCAGCAGTTACTCAGTAGGCAGCTCCTACAATGAGCAGTTCTTC.

This sequence joins TRBV7-9 and TRBJ1-2, with a weak D call TRBD1 (5 bases). The CDR3 length is 17 residues. Trimming cost V 4 bases and J 1 base, with 19 bases left between them. Per germline, CDR1 SEHNR and CDR2 FQNEAQ (reference sequence). The CDR3 DNA sequence: TGTGCCAGCAGCTCCTATCAAGGGGCAGCCTTTAACTATGGCTACACCTTC. This codes for CASSSYQGAAFNYGYTF.

This clonotype was seen at least ten times. The chain has TRBV6-2 or TRBV6-3 and TRBJ1-1; perhaps TRBD1 as D (5 bases). There are 14 residues in the CDR3. CDR1 and CDR2 (germline): MNHEY, SVGEGT. Trimming took 2 bases from V and 4 from J, leaving 11 bases between them. CDR3 residues: CASSYQGSITEAFF. CDR3 nucleotides: TGTGCCAGCAGTTACCAGGGTAGTATCACTGAAGCTTTCTTT.

The genes are TRBV7-2 and TRBJ2-1; D possibly corresponds to TRBD1 (5 bases). CDR1 is SGHTA and CDR2 is FQGNSA in the germline V gene. The length of the CDR3 is 16 residues. Trimming stripped 0 bases from V and 4 bases from J, with 13 bases between. The CDR3 nucleotides are TGTGCCAGCAGCTTAGCGTCCAGGGCCCATTACAATGAGCAGTTCTTC. This sequence encodes CASSLASRAHYNEQFF.

This clonotype was counted many times. The chain links TRBV7-2 to TRBJ2-7; D gene uncertain. The CDR3 is 14 amino acids. V was shortened by 7 bases and J by 0 bases, with 13 bases between the two germline ends. CDR1 is SGHTA and CDR2 is FQGNSA in the germline V gene. CDR3 loop: CASNPRASSYEQYF. In DNA, the CDR3 is TGTGCCAGCAACCCCCGGGCGAGCTCCTACGAGCAGTACTTC.

This clonotype was detected ten times or more. CDR3 bases: TGCGCCAGCAGCCAATATCCACCGGACGCTGGCTACACCTTC. This sequence encodes CASSQYPPDAGYTF. The chain uses TRBV4-3 and TRBJ1-2; D not resolved. Trimming took off 2 bases at V and 7 bases at J, with 14 bases between the two ends. The CDR3 runs 14 residues. Germline assignment: CDR1 LGHNA and CDR2 YSLEER.